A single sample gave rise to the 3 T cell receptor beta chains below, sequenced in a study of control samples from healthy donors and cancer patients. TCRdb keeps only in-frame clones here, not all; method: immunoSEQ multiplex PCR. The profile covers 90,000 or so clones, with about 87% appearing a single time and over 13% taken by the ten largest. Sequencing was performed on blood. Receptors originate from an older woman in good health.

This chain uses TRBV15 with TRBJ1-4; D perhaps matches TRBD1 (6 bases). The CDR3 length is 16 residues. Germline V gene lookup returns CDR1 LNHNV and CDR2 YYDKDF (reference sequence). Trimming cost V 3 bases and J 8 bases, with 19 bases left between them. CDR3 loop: CATSSSFTGRNEKLFF. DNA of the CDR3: TGTGCCACCAGCAGCTCATTCACAGGGCGGAACGAAAAACTGTTTTTT.

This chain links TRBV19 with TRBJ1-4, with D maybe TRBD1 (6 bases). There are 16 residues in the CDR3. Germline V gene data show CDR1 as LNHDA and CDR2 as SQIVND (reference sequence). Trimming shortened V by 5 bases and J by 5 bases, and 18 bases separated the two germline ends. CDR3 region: CASSLQRTERNEKLFF. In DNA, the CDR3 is TGTGCCAGTAGTCTCCAAAGGACAGAACGGAATGAAAAACTGTTTTTT. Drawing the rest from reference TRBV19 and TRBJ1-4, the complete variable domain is DGGITQSPKYLFRKEGQNVTLSCEQNLNHDAMYWYRQDPGQGLRLIYYSQIVNDFQKGDIAEGYSVSREKKESFPLTVTSAQKNPTAFYLCASSLQRTERNEKLFFGSGTQLSVL.

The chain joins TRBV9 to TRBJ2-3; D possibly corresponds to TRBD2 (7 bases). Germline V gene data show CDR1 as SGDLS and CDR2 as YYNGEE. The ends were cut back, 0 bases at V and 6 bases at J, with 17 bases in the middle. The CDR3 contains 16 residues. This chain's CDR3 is CASSVALWGGEDTQYF. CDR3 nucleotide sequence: TGTGCCAGCAGCGTAGCTTTATGGGGGGGCGAGGATACGCAGTATTTT.